Many counts were recorded for the clone carrying this T cell receptor beta chain. No antigen is known for it. One entry per CDR3 protein, called by TCRdb with MiXCR from the 5' RACE reads. The sample has almost 350,000 distinct CDR3 sequences; around a fifth are singletons. This sample was taken from a study of T-cell memory formation after mild COVID-19. Overall study results and limits: Day 15 to 85 contracting clones showed balanced CD4/CD8; later expanders leaned CD4+. Some responding clones appeared in pre-infection memory, suggesting cross-reactive memory joined.

CDR3 length equals 12 residues. The V gene lost 6 bases and the J gene lost 7 bases, with 9 bases spanning the gap. Germline loops: CDR1 SGHTA, CDR2 FQGNSA. This clonotype was sampled from a man between 18 and 29 years old who had mild COVID-19 (a few samples of this study predate the infection). Cell type and time point are not known. The sample comprised PBMCs or a T cell subset sorted from them (not recorded which). This chain uses TRBV7-2 with TRBJ2-2; no definite D call. The CDR3 loop reads CASSPMGGELFF. In nucleotides, the CDR3 is TGTGCCAGCAGTCCGATGGGCGGGGAGCTGTTTTTT.